This entry describes one T cell receptor beta chain. Its target is unknown. Germline V gene sequence: CDR1 MNHEY, CDR2 SVGAGI. The V end lost 7 bases, the J end lost 9 bases, and 13 bases lay between the germline ends. The CDR3 totals 13 residues. The sample originates from a study of OX40 agonist ivuxolimab in advanced cancers. Study-level findings and limits: The antigens recognized by the expanded peripheral T cells, that is their antigen specificity, were not determined.

Here immunoSEQ multiplex PCR was the method, and the copy in TCRdb shows in-frame clones only, minus some. The sample records about 84,000 clones, roughly 84% being singletons. This TCR came from an adult with an advanced solid tumor such as melanoma, head and neck, liver or kidney cancer. Sequencing used CD4+ or CD8+ T cells sorted from blood, obtained in a trial of the OX40 agonist ivuxolimab. The V and J genes are TRBV6-5 and TRBJ1-6; TRBD1 is a possible D gene (5 bases). The CDR3 nucleotides are TGTGCCAGCACTAGGGACTTTGGTTCACCCCTCCACTTT. It specifies CASTRDFGSPLHF.